This T cell receptor (beta chain) was sequenced in a study of Ad26.COV2.S vaccination and SARS-CoV-2 variants. Produced via immunoSEQ multiplex PCR; TCRdb's table is partial and in-frame only. The sample has over 130,000 clones, 86% seen once; the top ten hold 4% to 6%. About this clone: Antigen specificity is unknown.

V was pared by 3 bases and J by 5 bases, with 12 bases of the junction left unmatched. Germline CDR1 SGHTA, CDR2 FQGNSA. The CDR3 loop spans 16 amino acids. Study conclusions and caveats: The study found higher spike-specific TCR breadth in vaccine than placebo recipients. Post-vaccination breadth of spike-specific CD8+ and CD4+ T cell responses was reportedly substantial. The study found similar non-spike TCR breadth in vaccine and placebo recipients. It is possible that the TCR breadth and depth analyses underestimated the total T cell responses.

The source material was peripheral blood, sampled after recovery from COVID-19. The chain has TRBV7-2 and TRBJ1-1; 7 bases line up with TRBD1. This clonotype was obtained from a human donor who had recovered from COVID-19. The CDR3 reads CASSFAVGRGGTEAFF. The CDR3 DNA reads TGTGCCAGCAGCTTCGCGGTGGGCAGGGGGGGGACTGAAGCTTTCTTT.